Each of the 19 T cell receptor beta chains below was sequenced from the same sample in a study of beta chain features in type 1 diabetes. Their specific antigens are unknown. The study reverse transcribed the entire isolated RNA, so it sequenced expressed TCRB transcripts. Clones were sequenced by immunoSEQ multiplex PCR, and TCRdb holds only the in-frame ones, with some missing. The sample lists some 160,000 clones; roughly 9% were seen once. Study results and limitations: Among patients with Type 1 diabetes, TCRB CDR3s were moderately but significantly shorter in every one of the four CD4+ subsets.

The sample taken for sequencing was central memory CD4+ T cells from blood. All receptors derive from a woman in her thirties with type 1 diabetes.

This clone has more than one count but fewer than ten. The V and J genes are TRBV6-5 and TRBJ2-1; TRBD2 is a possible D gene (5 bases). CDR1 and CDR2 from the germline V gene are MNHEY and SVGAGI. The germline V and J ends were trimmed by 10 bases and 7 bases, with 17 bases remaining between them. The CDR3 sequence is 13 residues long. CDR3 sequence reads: CATTRRSLNEQFF. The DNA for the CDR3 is TGTGCCACCACTAGAAGGAGTTTGAATGAGCAGTTCTTC.

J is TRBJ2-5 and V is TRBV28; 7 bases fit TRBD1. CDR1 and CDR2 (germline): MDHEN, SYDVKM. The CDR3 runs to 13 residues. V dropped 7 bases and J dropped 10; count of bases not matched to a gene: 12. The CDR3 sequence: CASNLEGARSQYF. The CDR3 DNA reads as TGTGCCAGCAACCTAGAGGGGGCCCGGAGCCAGTACTTC.

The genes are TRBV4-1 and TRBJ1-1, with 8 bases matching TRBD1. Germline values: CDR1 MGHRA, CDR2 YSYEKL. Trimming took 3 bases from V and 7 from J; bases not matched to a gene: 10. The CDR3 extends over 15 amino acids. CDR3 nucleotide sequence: TGCGCCAGCAGCCACCCGGACAGGGATCAGGTTGAAGCTTTCTTT. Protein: CASSHPDRDQVEAFF.

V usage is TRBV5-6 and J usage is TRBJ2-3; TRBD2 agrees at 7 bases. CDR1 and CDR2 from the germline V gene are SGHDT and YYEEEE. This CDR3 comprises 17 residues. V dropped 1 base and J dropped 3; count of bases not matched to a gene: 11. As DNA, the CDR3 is TGTGCCAGCAGCTTGAGAGCGGGAAAGGGGTCTACAGATACGCAGTATTTT. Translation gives CASSLRAGKGSTDTQYF.

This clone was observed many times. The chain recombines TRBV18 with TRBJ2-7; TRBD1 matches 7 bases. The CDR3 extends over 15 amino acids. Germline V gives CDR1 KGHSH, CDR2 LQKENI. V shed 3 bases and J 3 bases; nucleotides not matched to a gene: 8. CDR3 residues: CASSPSKGQDYEQYF. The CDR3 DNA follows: TGTGCCAGCTCACCCTCCAAAGGACAGGACTACGAGCAGTACTTC.

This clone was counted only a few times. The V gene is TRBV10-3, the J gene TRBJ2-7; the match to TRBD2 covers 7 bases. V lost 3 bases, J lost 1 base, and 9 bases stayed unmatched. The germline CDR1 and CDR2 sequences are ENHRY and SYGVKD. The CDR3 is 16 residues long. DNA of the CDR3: TGTGCCATCAGTGATGTCGGGGGGATGTCTTCCTACGAGCAGTACTTC. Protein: CAISDVGGMSSYEQYF.

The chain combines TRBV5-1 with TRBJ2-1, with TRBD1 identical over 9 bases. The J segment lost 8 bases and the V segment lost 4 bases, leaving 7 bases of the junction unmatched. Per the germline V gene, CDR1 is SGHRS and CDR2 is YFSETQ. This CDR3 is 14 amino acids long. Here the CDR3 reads CASSDGTGPYEQFF. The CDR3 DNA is TGCGCCAGCAGCGATGGGACAGGGCCATATGAGCAGTTCTTC.

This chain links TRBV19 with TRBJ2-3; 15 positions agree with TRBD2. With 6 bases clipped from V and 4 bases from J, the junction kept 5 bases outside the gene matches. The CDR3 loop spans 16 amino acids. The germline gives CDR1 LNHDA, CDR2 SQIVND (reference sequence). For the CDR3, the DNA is TGTGCCAGTAGCAGGGGGACTAGCGGGAGGTCAGATACGCAGTATTTT. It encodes CASSRGTSGRSDTQYF. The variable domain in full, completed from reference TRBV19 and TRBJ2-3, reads DGGITQSPKYLFRKEGQNVTLSCEQNLNHDAMYWYRQDPGQGLRLIYYSQIVNDFQKGDIAEGYSVSREKKESFPLTVTSAQKNPTAFYLCASSRGTSGRSDTQYFGPGTRLTVL.

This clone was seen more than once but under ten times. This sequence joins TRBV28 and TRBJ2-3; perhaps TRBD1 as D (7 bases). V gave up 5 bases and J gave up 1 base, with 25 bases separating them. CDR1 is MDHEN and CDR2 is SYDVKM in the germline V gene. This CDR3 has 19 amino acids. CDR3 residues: CASSILNRGTVGGTDTQYF. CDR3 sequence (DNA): TGTGCCAGCAGTATCCTCAATCGGGGGACAGTCGGGGGCACAGATACGCAGTATTTT. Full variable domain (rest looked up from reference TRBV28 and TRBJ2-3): DVKVTQSSRYLVKRTGEKVFLECVQDMDHENMFWYRQDPGLGLRLIYFSYDVKMKEKGDIPEGYSVSREKKERFSLILESASTNQTSMYLCASSILNRGTVGGTDTQYFGPGTRLTVL.

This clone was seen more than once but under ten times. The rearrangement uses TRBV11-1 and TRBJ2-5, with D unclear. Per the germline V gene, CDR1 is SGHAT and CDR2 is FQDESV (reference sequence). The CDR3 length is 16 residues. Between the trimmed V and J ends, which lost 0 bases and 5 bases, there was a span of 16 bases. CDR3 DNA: TGTGCCAGCAGCTTAGCTGAAGGAGCGCGCCCGGAGACCCAGTACTTC. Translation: CASSLAEGARPETQYF.

CDR3 amino acids: CASSPQGSSNQPQHF. For the CDR3, the DNA is TGCGCCAGCAGCCCACAGGGGTCCAGCAATCAGCCCCAGCATTTT. The V gene is TRBV5-1, the J gene TRBJ1-5, with 7 bases lining up with TRBD1. This CDR3 comprises 15 residues. V lost 4 bases and J lost 1; bases outside the gene matches: 5. Germline V gives CDR1 SGHRS, CDR2 YFSETQ.

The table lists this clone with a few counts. The CDR3 nucleotides are TGTGCCAGTGGGGAGGGGGGCGAGCAGTACTTC. This encodes CASGEGGEQYF. The V and J genes are TRBV9 and TRBJ2-7, with D maybe TRBD2 (7 bases). The CDR3 is 11 amino acids. Trimming took off 8 bases at V and 6 bases at J, with 12 bases between the two ends. Germline V gene lookup returns CDR1 SGDLS and CDR2 YYNGEE.

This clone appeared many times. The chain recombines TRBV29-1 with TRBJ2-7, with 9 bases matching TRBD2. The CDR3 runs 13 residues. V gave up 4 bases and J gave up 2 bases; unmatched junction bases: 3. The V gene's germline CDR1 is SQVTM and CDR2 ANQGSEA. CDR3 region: CSVGGGRAYEQYF. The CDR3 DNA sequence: TGCAGCGTTGGAGGCGGGAGGGCCTACGAGCAGTACTTC.

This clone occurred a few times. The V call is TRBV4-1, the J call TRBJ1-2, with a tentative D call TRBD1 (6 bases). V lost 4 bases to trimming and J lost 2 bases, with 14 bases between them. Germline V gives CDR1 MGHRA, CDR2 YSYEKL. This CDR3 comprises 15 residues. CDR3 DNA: TGCGCCAGCAGCCGCCAGCACCAGGGGAACTATGGCTACACCTTC. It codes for CASSRQHQGNYGYTF.

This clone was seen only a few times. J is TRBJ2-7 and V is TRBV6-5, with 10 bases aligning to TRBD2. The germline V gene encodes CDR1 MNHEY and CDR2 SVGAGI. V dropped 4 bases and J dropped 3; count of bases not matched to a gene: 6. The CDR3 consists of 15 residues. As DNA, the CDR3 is TGTGCCAGCAGTTTGGGACTAGCGAAATACTACGAGCAGTACTTC. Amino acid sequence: CASSLGLAKYYEQYF.

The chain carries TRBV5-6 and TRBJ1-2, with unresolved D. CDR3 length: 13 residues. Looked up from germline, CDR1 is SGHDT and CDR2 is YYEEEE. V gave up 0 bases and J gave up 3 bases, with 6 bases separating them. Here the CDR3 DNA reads TGTGCCAGCAGCTTGGATCCCTACTATGGCTACACCTTC. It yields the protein CASSLDPYYGYTF.

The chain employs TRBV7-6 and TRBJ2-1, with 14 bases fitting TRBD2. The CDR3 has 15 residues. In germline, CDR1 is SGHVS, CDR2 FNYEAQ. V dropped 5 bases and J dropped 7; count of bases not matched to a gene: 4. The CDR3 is CASSIGTSGSNEQFF. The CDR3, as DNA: TGTGCCAGCAGCATAGGGACTAGCGGGAGTAATGAGCAGTTCTTC.

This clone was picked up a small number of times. CDR3 bases: TGTGCCAGCAGACGGGACAGGGAAGCCTACGAGCAGTACTTC. Amino acids: CASRRDREAYEQYF. The chain couples TRBV6-5 to TRBJ2-7; 9 positions match TRBD1. V shed 6 bases and J 2 bases; nucleotides not matched to a gene: 5. Germline V lookup: CDR1 MNHEY, CDR2 SVGAGI. The CDR3 loop spans 14 amino acids.

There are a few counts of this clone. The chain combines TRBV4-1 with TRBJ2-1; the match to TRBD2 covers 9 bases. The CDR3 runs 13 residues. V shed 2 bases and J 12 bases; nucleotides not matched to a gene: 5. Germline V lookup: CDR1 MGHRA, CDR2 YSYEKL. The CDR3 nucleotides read TGCGCCAGCAGCCAACTGACTAGCGGAGTGCAGTTCTTC. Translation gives CASSQLTSGVQFF.